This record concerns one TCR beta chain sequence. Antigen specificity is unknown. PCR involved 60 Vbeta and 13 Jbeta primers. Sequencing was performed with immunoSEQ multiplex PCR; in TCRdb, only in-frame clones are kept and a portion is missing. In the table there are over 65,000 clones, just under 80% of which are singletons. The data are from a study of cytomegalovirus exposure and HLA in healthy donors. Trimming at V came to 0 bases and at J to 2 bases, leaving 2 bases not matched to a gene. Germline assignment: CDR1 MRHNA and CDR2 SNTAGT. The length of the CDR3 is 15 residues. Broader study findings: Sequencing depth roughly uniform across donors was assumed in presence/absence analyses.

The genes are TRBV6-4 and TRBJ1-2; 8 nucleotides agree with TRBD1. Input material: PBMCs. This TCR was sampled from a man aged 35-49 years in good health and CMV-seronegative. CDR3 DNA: TGTGCCAGCAGTGACTCGAACAGGGGGAACTATGGCTACACCTTC. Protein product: CASSDSNRGNYGYTF.